This section outlines one T cell receptor (beta chain) sequence together with its context. Assay: immunoSEQ multiplex PCR; the TCRdb copy retains only in-frame clones and omits some. The sample includes 30,000 to 45,000 clones, about 91% seen only once; the top ten take roughly an eighth. This sample is part of a study of T cell changes during pregnancy in multiple sclerosis. Trimming left V 3 bases short and J 2 bases short, with 14 bases between. The CDR3 loop spans 15 amino acids. Germline V gene sequence: CDR1 SGDLS, CDR2 YYNGEE. This chain uses TRBV9 with TRBJ2-5; perhaps TRBD2 as D (6 bases). The TCR was taken from a female donor with multiple sclerosis, enrolled in a pregnancy study. This material consisted of CD8+ T cells from peripheral blood mononuclear cells, taken after pregnancy. The CDR3 nucleotides are TGTGCCAGCAGCGCCGGGGAGGCGTCACAAGAGACCCAGTACTTC. Translating gives CASSAGEASQETQYF.